This T cell receptor beta chain was recorded in a study of vaccination and CD4 T cells after COVID-19. Regarding treatment: roughly 11-day PBMC culture with coronavirus spike peptide pools or control peptides (ViraFEST assay). Remarks on this clonotype: The target antigen is unknown.

General observations from the study: Within the convalescent patients, spike mono-reactivity was found in 304 of 307 vaccine-specific clones.

Sequencing of cultured CD4+ T cell DNA used the Oncomine TCR Beta short-read assay. A single record per CDR3 protein comes from TCRdb applying MiXCR to the PCR reads. The table has about 15,000 distinct CDR3 sequences, about 56% seen once. The receptor was isolated from a human donor who had recovered from COVID-19. The sequencing used CD4+ T cells from blood, cultured in vitro, collected before SARS-CoV-2 vaccination.

The CDR3 bases are TGTGCCAGCCACTTTTCTCGGGGCGTAAGGGGCTACACCTTC. Translation: CASHFSRGVRGYTF. This rearrangement joins TRBV19 to TRBJ1-2; D is possibly TRBD1 (5 bases). The CDR3 extends over 14 amino acids. Trimming left V 9 bases short and J 8 bases short, with 22 bases between. Germline V gene sequence: CDR1 LNHDA, CDR2 SQIVND (reference sequence).